This T cell receptor (beta chain) was sequenced for a study of cytomegalovirus exposure and HLA in healthy donors. General study points: A list of about 180 TCR beta chains associated with cytomegalovirus was given. Productive status was seen about 87% or about 30% of the time for most TCR beta V segments in an earlier analysis. TCR beta chains associated with HLA were, in a later analysis, more clonally expanded than equally common others. Analyzed later, most CMV-associated TCR beta chains appeared HLA-restricted.

A remark on this clone: Its antigen is not identified.

The PCR had 60 Vbeta and 13 Jbeta primers. This table comes from immunoSEQ multiplex PCR, and its TCRdb copy is limited to in-frame clones, with some not included. This sample has about 190,000 clones, with 70% to 75% found just once. The CDR3 has 16 amino acids. V lost 7 bases to trimming and J lost 3 bases; unmatched junction nucleotides: 15. Germline CDR1 and CDR2: MDHEN and SYDVKM. The chain employs TRBV28 and TRBJ2-7; 7 nucleotides match TRBD2. This TCR came from a young woman in good health and CMV-seropositive. Sequencing was carried out using PBMCs. The CDR3 loop reads CASTIGAFPGGYEQYF. The CDR3 DNA reads TGTGCCAGCACCATAGGGGCCTTCCCGGGGGGCTACGAGCAGTACTTC.